Each of the 9 T cell receptor beta chains below was sequenced from the same sample in a study of T cell repertoires in cytomegalovirus infection. Their target antigens are unknown. MiXCR, run by TCRdb on the reads, gives a single entry per CDR3 protein. The profile shows approximately 600,000 distinct CDR3 sequences, just under 40% of them singletons. The source was cultured PBMCs, collected from culture after CMV antigen stimulation. These receptors came from a human donor in good health (CMV status not recorded). Some clones in this sample may be carry-over from other donors' samples.

This sequence joins TRBV12-3 or TRBV12-4 and TRBJ2-7; 12 bases line up with TRBD2. The CDR3 has 17 residues. Losses at the gene ends were 5 bases for V and 2 bases for J; bases not matched to a gene: 10. CDR3 region: CASSLKTSGRGAYEQYF. DNA of the CDR3: TGTGCCAGCAGTCTTAAGACTAGCGGGAGAGGGGCCTACGAGCAGTACTTC.

The chain combines TRBV12-3 or TRBV12-4 with TRBJ2-1; D assignment may be TRBD1 or TRBD2 (5 bases each). With 11 bases removed from V and 10 bases from J, the gap between germline ends came to 12 bases. The CDR3 has 10 amino acids. As DNA, the CDR3 is TGTGCCTCCGGGGCAGGGGAGCAGTTCTTC. This gives the protein CASGAGEQFF.

This clonotype was counted between two and nine times. The J gene is TRBJ2-5, the V gene TRBV19, with D perhaps TRBD1 (8 bases). Germline V CDR1 and CDR2: LNHDA, SQIVND (reference sequence). The CDR3 contains 14 residues. The ends were cut back, 4 bases at V and 4 bases at J, with 13 bases in the middle. The CDR3 reads CASSNNRGGETQYF. The CDR3 bases are TGTGCCAGTAGTAACAACAGGGGGGGAGAGACCCAGTACTTC.

The chain recombines TRBV10-3 with TRBJ1-2; TRBD1 is a possible D gene (5 bases). Trimming pared 6 bases from V and 6 bases from J, leaving 14 bases between. The CDR3 runs 13 residues. Looked up from germline, CDR1 is ENHRY and CDR2 is SYGVKD. The chain's CDR3 is CAIRGGVVNGYTF. CDR3 in DNA: TGTGCCATCAGGGGGGGGGTTGTAAATGGCTACACCTTC.

V is TRBV10-3 and J is TRBJ2-1; D is unresolved. CDR3 size: 11 residues. Per the germline V gene, CDR1 is ENHRY and CDR2 is SYGVKD. Trimming removed 10 bases from V and 7 bases from J, with 11 bases in between. The CDR3 region has the DNA TGTGCCACCGATTCTAGGAATGAGCAGTTCTTC. Its translation: CATDSRNEQFF.

J is TRBJ2-4 and V is TRBV20-1; 8 bases line up with TRBD2. Trimming at V came to 0 bases and at J to 6 bases, leaving 7 bases not matched to a gene. Germline V gives CDR1 DFQATT, CDR2 SNEGSKA (reference sequence). The CDR3 runs 15 residues. The CDR3: CSAREYSGVGNIQYF. In DNA, the CDR3 is TGCAGTGCTAGAGAATATAGCGGGGTGGGAAACATTCAGTACTTC.

This sequence joins TRBV4-2 and TRBJ2-2; 12 nucleotides line up with TRBD2. V shed 1 base, J shed 6 bases, and the junction held 9 bases outside the gene matches. The V gene's germline CDR1 is LGHNA and CDR2 YNFKEQ. The CDR3 length is 18 residues. The CDR3 nucleotides are TGTGCCAGCAGCCAAGCCGATTCACTAGCGGGGGGACCCGGGGAGCTGTTTTTT. It translates to CASSQADSLAGGPGELFF.

The rearrangement uses TRBV7-7 and TRBJ2-7; 12 bases are shared with TRBD2. Germline V gives CDR1 SSHAT, CDR2 FNYEAQ (reference sequence). The CDR3 contains 15 residues. V lost 3 bases to trimming and J lost 4 bases; unmatched junction nucleotides: 4. CDR3 in DNA: TGTGCCAGCAGCTTGGCTAGCGGGAGGGCATACGAGCAGTACTTC. Translating it yields CASSLASGRAYEQYF.

This clonotype was observed a few times. The chain carries TRBV2 and TRBJ1-5; no firm D call. Deletions cut 3 bases from V and 3 bases from J, with 3 bases between. From germline, CDR1 is SNHLY and CDR2 FYNNEI. The CDR3 loop spans 12 amino acids. This CDR3 reads CASSDNNQPQHF. CDR3 in DNA: TGTGCCAGCAGTGACAACAATCAGCCCCAGCATTTT.